The rows below give T cell receptor beta chains drawn from one sample of a study of tumor-infiltrating lymphocytes in primary liver carcinoma. One entry per CDR3 protein results from TCRdb running MiXCR on the multiplex PCR reads. The sample consists of 310,000 or so distinct CDR3 sequences, roughly 60% of them appearing once. The sequenced sample consisted of peripheral blood. These receptors came from a young woman with primary liver carcinoma and hepatitis B virus infection. Each CDR3 is given with its conserved first and last residue. Fields, in order: clone size, V gene, D gene, J gene, CDR3 protein, CDR3 DNA. D genes are given only for firm matches. Clone size is stated in some rows and not others, as once, few, many or a class when expanded.

>once|TRBV5-6|TRBD1|TRBJ1-1
CASSSREWTGYTEVFF
TGTGCCAGCTCCTCACGGGAGTGGACAGGGTACACTGAAGTTTTCTTT
>few|TRBV6-2/TRBV6-3|TRBD2|TRBJ2-7
CASSGLAGQYF
TGTGCCAGCAGTGGACTAGCTGGGCAGTACTTC
>many|TRBV11-2|.|TRBJ1-1
CASSLDRMNTEAFF
TGTGCCAGCAGCTTAGACAGGATGAACACTGAAGCTTTCTTT
>.|TRBV11-2|.|TRBJ2-2
CASRSGLGRTGKLFF
TGTGCCAGCAGGAGCGGGTTGGGAAGGACCGGGAAGCTGTTTTTT
>.|TRBV28|TRBD2|TRBJ2-5
CASRLAGDETQYF
TGTGCCAGCAGACTAGCGGGAGATGAGACCCAGTACTTC
>.|TRBV6-2/TRBV6-3|.|TRBJ2-2
CASSYGRAENTGELFF
TGTGCCAGCAGTTATGGGCGAGCGGAGAACACCGGGGAGCTGTTTTTT
>few|TRBV4-3|.|TRBJ2-7
CASSQDEGRTYEQYF
TGCGCCAGCAGCCAGGATGAGGGACGGACCTACGAGCAGTACTTC
>many|TRBV12-3/TRBV12-4|TRBD2|TRBJ2-7
CASSPSTSGRGEQYF
TGTGCCAGCAGTCCCTCGACTAGCGGGAGGGGCGAGCAGTACTTC
>many|TRBV6-5|.|TRBJ1-5
CASSYSGSNQPQHF
TGTGCCAGCAGTTACTCAGGTAGCAATCAGCCCCAGCATTTT
>few|TRBV28|TRBD2|TRBJ2-7
CASRNPGLAGNEQYF
TGTGCCAGCCGTAACCCGGGACTAGCGGGGAACGAGCAGTATTTC